A selection of T cell receptor beta chains follows, all from one sample in a study of cytomegalovirus exposure and HLA in healthy donors. The data were produced by immunoSEQ multiplex PCR, yet TCRdb's version contains in-frame clones alone and is incomplete. The table includes some 130,000 clones, around 80% detected once. Sample: PBMCs. These receptors originate from a female donor in good health and CMV-seronegative. Both conserved end residues are part of each CDR3. A D gene is named only where the DNA matches it firmly. Expanded clones are given a class, and other clones once, few, many or no size at all.

NA	TRBV28	TRBD1	15	TRBJ1-1	TGTGCCAGCGAACCTCCGGACAGGGGGCGAAGTGAAGCTTTCTTT	CASEPPDRGRSEAFF
once	TRBV2	NA	16	TRBJ1-3	TGTGCCAGTAGTTTCTCCCGAGACAGCTCTGGAAACACCATATATTTT	CASSFSRDSSGNTIYF
NA	TRBV19	TRBD1	14	TRBJ1-5	TGTGCCAGTAGTACCGACAGGGGAGAACAGCCCCAGCATTTT	CASSTDRGEQPQHF
NA	TRBV9	NA	14	TRBJ1-5	TGTGCCAGCAGCCCATCAGATAGCAATCAGCCCCAGCATTTT	CASSPSDSNQPQHF
NA	TRBV11-2	TRBD2	16	TRBJ2-7	TGTGCCAGCAGCCCGGGGACTAGCGGGAGTATGAACGAGCAGTACTTC	CASSPGTSGSMNEQYF
NA	TRBV7-9	TRBD1	14	TRBJ2-5	TGTGCCAGCAGCTCCGGACAGGGAAAAGAGACCCAGTACTTC	CASSSGQGKETQYF
few	TRBV6-6	NA	13	TRBJ1-2	TGTGCCAGCAGTTACGACATTAACGGTGGCTACACCTTC	CASSYDINGGYTF
few	TRBV2	NA	13	TRBJ2-7	TGTGCCAGCAGTGAAATAGAGGGCTACGAGCAGTACTTC	CASSEIEGYEQYF
NA	TRBV9	NA	13	TRBJ2-7	TGTGCCAGCAGCCTGGATTGGGCGGGAGAGCAGTACTTC	CASSLDWAGEQYF
NA	TRBV9	TRBD1	17	TRBJ2-3	TGTGCCAGCAGCGCGCGACCGACAGGGATCGGCACAGATACGCAGTATTTT	CASSARPTGIGTDTQYF
NA	TRBV30	TRBD2	14	TRBJ2-2	TGTGCCTGGAGCCCCCGGGGGGTGGGCGGGGAGCTGTTTTTT	CAWSPRGVGGELFF
NA	TRBV6-1	TRBD1	15	TRBJ1-5	TGTGCCAGCAGAGCCGGGACAGCCAACAATCAGCCCCAGCATTTT	CASRAGTANNQPQHF
NA	TRBV7-9	NA	15	TRBJ2-7	TGTGCCAGCAGCGCGTACAGGGAATTGACCTACGAGCAGTACTTC	CASSAYRELTYEQYF
NA	TRBV6-5	NA	11	TRBJ2-1	TGTGCCACCTGGGGAGGAGGCAAGCAGTTCTTC	CATWGGGKQFF
NA	TRBV2	NA	15	TRBJ2-5	TGTGCCAGCAGTGAAAGGGGGGCGGGAGACGAGACCCAGTACTTC	CASSERGAGDETQYF
NA	TRBV4-1	NA	14	TRBJ2-2	TGCGCCAGCAGCCAAGAGCGGGGACCCGGGGAGCTGTTTTTT	CASSQERGPGELFF
NA	TRBV5-3	TRBD2	18	TRBJ2-1	TGTGCCAGAAGCTTGGGGGTGGGGGCACTAGCGGGAGCCGATGAGCAGTTCTTC	CARSLGVGALAGADEQFF
NA	TRBV5-1	TRBD2	15	TRBJ2-5	TGCGCCAGCAGCTTGGAAGCGGGAGCGTGGGAGACCCAGTACTTC	CASSLEAGAWETQYF
NA	TRBV28	TRBD2	16	TRBJ2-7	TGTGCCAGCAGTTTAGAAACTAGCGGGAGCTCCTACGAGCAGTACTTC	CASSLETSGSSYEQYF
NA	TRBV6-1	TRBD1	14	TRBJ1-2	TGTGCCAGCAGTCTAATGGGGACAGGGAACGGCTACACCTTC	CASSLMGTGNGYTF
NA	TRBV4-3	TRBD1	15	TRBJ1-4	TGCGCCAGCAGCCAAGAAGGGACAGGGTATGAAAAACTGTTTTTT	CASSQEGTGYEKLFF
NA	TRBV5-1	TRBD2	17	TRBJ2-7	TGCGCCAGCAGCTTGGGGCTAGCGGGCAGCGGCGGGGACGAGCAGTACTTC	CASSLGLAGSGGDEQYF
NA	TRBV7-3	TRBD2	15	TRBJ2-1	TGTGCCAGCAGCTCGGGACTAGCGGACTACAATGAGCAGTTCTTC	CASSSGLADYNEQFF
once	TRBV7-3	TRBD2	15	TRBJ2-1	TGTGCCAGCAGCCCCAGCGGGGGCTCCTACAATGAGCAGTTCTTC	CASSPSGGSYNEQFF
NA	TRBV6-5	TRBD2	15	TRBJ2-1	TGTGCCAGCAGAATGACTAGCGGGTACGGCAATGAGCAGTTCTTC	CASRMTSGYGNEQFF
NA	TRBV10-3	NA	15	TRBJ2-3	TGTGCCATCAGTGATATGGCCCGTAGCACAGATACGCAGTATTTT	CAISDMARSTDTQYF
NA	TRBV15	TRBD1	16	TRBJ2-1	TGTGCCACCAGCAGACCCGGACAGGGGGCGAGGAATGAGCAGTTCTTC	CATSRPGQGARNEQFF
NA	TRBV10-3	NA	13	TRBJ2-5	TGTGCCAGCAGTCGGGGGTCCCAAGAGACCCAGTACTTC	CASSRGSQETQYF
NA	TRBV7-9	TRBD1	13	TRBJ1-5	TGTGCCAGCAGCTCGGGACAGAGTCAGCCCCAGCATTTT	CASSSGQSQPQHF
NA	TRBV19	TRBD1	14	TRBJ2-4	TGTGCCAGTAGTCGGACGCAGGGGGAAAACATTCAGTACTTC	CASSRTQGENIQYF
NA	TRBV27	TRBD2	16	TRBJ2-1	TGTGCCAGCAGTATTAGCGGGAGGTCCGCTCGCAATGAGCAGTTCTTC	CASSISGRSARNEQFF
NA	TRBV9	NA	16	TRBJ2-3	TGTGCCAGCAGCCCAACACAGGGAGCGGGCACAGATACGCAGTATTTT	CASSPTQGAGTDTQYF
NA	TRBV4-2	TRBD2	15	TRBJ2-1	TGTGCCAGCAGCCACGGGAGGGAGGGTACCGATGAGCAGTTCTTC	CASSHGREGTDEQFF
few	TRBV28	TRBD2	15	TRBJ2-7	TGTGCCAGCAGTGTCGGACTAGCGGGAGTCTCCGGGCAGTACTTC	CASSVGLAGVSGQYF
NA	TRBV27	NA	14	TRBJ2-2	TGTGCCAGCAGGGTCGGGGTGAACACCGGGGAGCTGTTTTTT	CASRVGVNTGELFF
NA	TRBV5-1	TRBD1	15	TRBJ2-7	TGCGCCAGCAGCTCAACCGGGACAGGGGGCGTCGAGCAGTACTTC	CASSSTGTGGVEQYF
NA	TRBV5-4	TRBD1	15	TRBJ2-1	TGTGCCAGCAGCTCGGGACAGGTGGAGAACAATGAGCAGTTCTTC	CASSSGQVENNEQFF
NA	TRBV28	TRBD1	18	TRBJ2-6	TGTGCCAGCAGGGGGTCCGAAGGACAGGGGTCTGGGGCCAACGTCCTGACTTTC	CASRGSEGQGSGANVLTF
NA	TRBV5-1	TRBD2	16	TRBJ2-7	TGCGCCAGCAGCTTGGGTAGCGGGAGGACGTTTTACGAGCAGTACTTC	CASSLGSGRTFYEQYF
NA	TRBV9	TRBD1	14	TRBJ1-5	TGTGCCAGCAGCGACGGACAGGTTGATCAGCCCCAGCATTTT	CASSDGQVDQPQHF
NA	TRBV2	NA	15	TRBJ1-1	TGTGCCAGCAGTGAATCGAGGACACTGAACACTGAAGCTTTCTTT	CASSESRTLNTEAFF
NA	TRBV5-1	TRBD2	15	TRBJ2-7	TGCGCCAGCAGCTTCGGCAGCGGGAGTATTGGCGAGCAGTACTTC	CASSFGSGSIGEQYF
NA	TRBV11-2	NA	16	TRBJ2-3	TGTGCCAGCAGCCAACCGCCGGGTAAATACACAGATACGCAGTATTTT	CASSQPPGKYTDTQYF
few	TRBV7-9	TRBD2	14	TRBJ2-1	TGTGCCAGCAGCGAACTAGCGGGAGGCTATGAGCAGTTCTTC	CASSELAGGYEQFF
NA	TRBV6-1	NA	14	TRBJ1-3	TGTGCCAGCAGTCTCTCCCGCTCTGGAAACACCATATATTTT	CASSLSRSGNTIYF
NA	TRBV28	TRBD2	15	TRBJ2-1	TGTGCCAGCAGTGGGGACGGGGGGACCTACAATGAGCAGTTCTTC	CASSGDGGTYNEQFF
few	TRBV11-2	TRBD1	15	TRBJ2-1	TGTGCCAGCAGCTTCGGGACAGGGGGCTACAATGAGCAGTTCTTC	CASSFGTGGYNEQFF
NA	TRBV7-2	TRBD2	14	TRBJ2-7	TGTGCCAGCAGCTTCACCGGGACTAGCTTCGAGCAGTACTTC	CASSFTGTSFEQYF